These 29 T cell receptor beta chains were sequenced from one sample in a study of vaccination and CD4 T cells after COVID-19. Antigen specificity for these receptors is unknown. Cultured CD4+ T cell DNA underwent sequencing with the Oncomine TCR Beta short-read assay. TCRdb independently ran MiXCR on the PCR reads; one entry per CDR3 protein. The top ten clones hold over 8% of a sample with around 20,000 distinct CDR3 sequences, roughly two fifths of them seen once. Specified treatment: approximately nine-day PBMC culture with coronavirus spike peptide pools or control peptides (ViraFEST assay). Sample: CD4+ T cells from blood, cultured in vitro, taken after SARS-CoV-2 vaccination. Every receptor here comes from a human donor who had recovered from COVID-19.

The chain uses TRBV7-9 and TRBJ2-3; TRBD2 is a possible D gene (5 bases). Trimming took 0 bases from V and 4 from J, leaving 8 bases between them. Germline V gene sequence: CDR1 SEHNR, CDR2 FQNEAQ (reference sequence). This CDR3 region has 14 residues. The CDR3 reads CASSLAPSPDTQYF. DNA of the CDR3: TGTGCCAGCAGCTTAGCGCCTAGCCCAGATACGCAGTATTTT.

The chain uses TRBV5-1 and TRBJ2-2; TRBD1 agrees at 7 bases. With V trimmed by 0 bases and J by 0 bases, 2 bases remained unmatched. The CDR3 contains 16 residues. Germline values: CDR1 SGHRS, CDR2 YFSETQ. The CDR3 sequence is CASSLAGTANTGELFF. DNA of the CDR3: TGCGCCAGCAGCTTGGCCGGGACAGCGAACACCGGGGAGCTGTTTTTT.

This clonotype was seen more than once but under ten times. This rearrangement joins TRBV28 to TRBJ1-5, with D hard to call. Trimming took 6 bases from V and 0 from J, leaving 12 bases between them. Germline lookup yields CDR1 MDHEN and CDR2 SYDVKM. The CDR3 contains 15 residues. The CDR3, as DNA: TGTGCCAGCAGCCTCATAGAGAATAGCAATCAGCCCCAGCATTTT. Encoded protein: CASSLIENSNQPQHF.

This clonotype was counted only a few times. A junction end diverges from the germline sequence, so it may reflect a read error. The CDR3 spells CASSPGTGNYGYTF. For the CDR3, the DNA is TGTGCCAGCTCCCCCGGGACAGGGAACTATGGCTACACCTTT. The chain joins TRBV18 to TRBJ1-2, with 9 positions matching TRBD1. The length of the CDR3 is 14 residues. Germline V gene data show CDR1 as KGHSH and CDR2 as LQKENI.

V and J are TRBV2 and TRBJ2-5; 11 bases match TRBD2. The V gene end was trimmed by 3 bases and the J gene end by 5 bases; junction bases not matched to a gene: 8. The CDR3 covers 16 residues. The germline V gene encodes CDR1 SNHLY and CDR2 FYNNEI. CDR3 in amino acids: CASSESSSGRHETQYF. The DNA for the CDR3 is TGTGCCAGCAGTGAGTCTTCTAGCGGGAGGCACGAGACCCAGTACTTC.

The CDR3 loop is CASSYSRGAGQGGYTF. The CDR3 region has the DNA TGTGCCAGCAGTTACTCGAGGGGTGCGGGACAGGGAGGCTACACCTTC. V gene TRBV6-5 combines with J gene TRBJ1-2; 9 nucleotides align to TRBD1. Germline values: CDR1 MNHEY, CDR2 SVGAGI. This CDR3 contains 16 residues. V was clipped by 0 bases and J by 8 bases; unmatched bases: 10.

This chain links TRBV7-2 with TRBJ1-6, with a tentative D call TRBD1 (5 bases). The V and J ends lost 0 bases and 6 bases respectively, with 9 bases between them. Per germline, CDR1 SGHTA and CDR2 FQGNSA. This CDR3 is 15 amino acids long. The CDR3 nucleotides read TGTGCCAGCAGCTTAGCGGGACCGCCTAATTCACCCCTCCACTTT. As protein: CASSLAGPPNSPLHF.

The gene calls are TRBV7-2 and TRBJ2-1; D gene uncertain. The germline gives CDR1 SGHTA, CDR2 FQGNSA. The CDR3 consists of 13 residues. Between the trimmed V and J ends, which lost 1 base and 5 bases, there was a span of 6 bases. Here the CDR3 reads CASSLGRNNEQFF. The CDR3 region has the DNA TGTGCCAGCAGCTTAGGACGAAACAATGAGCAGTTCTTC. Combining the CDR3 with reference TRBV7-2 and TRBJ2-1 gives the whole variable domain GAGVSQSPSNKVTEKGKDVELRCDPISGHTALYWYRQSLGQGLEFLIYFQGNSAPDKSGLPSDRFSAERTGGSVSTLTIQRTQQEDSAVYLCASSLGRNNEQFFGPGTRLTVL.

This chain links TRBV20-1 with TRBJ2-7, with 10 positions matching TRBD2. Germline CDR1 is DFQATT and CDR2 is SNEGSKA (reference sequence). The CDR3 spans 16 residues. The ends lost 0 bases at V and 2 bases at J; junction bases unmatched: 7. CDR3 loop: CSARDGASGGPYEQYF. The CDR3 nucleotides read TGCAGTGCTAGAGATGGCGCTAGCGGGGGCCCCTACGAGCAGTACTTC.

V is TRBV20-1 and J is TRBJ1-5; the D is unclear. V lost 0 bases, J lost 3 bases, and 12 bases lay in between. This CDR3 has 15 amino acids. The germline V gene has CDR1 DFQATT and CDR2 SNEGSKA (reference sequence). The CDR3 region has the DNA TGCAGTGCTAGAGAATCTGGCAGAGCCAATCAGCCCCAGCATTTT. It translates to CSARESGRANQPQHF.

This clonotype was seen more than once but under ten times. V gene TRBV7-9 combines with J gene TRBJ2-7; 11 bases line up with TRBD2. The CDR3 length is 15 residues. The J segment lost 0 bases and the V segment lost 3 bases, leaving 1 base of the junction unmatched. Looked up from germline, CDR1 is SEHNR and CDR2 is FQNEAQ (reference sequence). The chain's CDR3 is CASSFSGRGSYEQYF. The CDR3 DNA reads TGTGCCAGCAGCTTTAGCGGGAGGGGCTCCTACGAGCAGTACTTC. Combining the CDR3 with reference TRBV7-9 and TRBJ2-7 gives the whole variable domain DTGVSQNPRHKITKRGQNVTFRCDPISEHNRLYWYRQTLGQGPEFLTYFQNEAQLEKSRLLSDRFSAERPKGSFSTLEIQRTEQGDSAMYLCASSFSGRGSYEQYFGPGTRLTVT.

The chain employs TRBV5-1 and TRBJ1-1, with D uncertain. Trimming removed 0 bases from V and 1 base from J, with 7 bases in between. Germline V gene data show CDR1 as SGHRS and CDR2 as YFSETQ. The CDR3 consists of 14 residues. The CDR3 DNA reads TGCGCCAGCAGCTTGGACCCCGCGAACACTGAAGCTTTCTTT. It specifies CASSLDPANTEAFF.

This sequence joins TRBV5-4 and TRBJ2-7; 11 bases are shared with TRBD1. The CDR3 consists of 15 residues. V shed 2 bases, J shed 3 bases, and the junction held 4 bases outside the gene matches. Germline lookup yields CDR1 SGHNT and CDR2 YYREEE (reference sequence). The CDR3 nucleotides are TGTGCCAGCAGCTTCAGGACAGGGGGCTTCTACGAGCAGTACTTC. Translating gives CASSFRTGGFYEQYF.

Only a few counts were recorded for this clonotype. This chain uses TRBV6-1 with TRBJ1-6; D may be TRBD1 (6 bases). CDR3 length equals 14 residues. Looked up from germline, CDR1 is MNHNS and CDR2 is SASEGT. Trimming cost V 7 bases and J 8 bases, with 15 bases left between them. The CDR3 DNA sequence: TGTGCCAGCATGGAAGACAGGTGGTATTCACCCCTCCACTTT. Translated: CASMEDRWYSPLHF.

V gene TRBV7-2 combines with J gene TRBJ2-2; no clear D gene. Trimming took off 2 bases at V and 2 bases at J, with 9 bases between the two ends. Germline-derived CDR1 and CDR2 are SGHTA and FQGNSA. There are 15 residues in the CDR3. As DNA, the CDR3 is TGTGCCAGCAGCTTAAGCAGGTTCAACACCGGGGAGCTGTTTTTT. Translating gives CASSLSRFNTGELFF. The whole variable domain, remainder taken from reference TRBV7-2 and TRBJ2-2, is GAGVSQSPSNKVTEKGKDVELRCDPISGHTALYWYRQSLGQGLEFLIYFQGNSAPDKSGLPSDRFSAERTGGSVSTLTIQRTQQEDSAVYLCASSLSRFNTGELFFGEGSRLTVL.

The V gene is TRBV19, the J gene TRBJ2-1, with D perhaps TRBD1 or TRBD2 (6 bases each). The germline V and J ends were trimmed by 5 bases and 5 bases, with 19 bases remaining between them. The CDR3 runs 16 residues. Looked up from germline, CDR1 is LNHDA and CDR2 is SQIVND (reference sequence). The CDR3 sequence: CASSPRGGMGNNEQFF. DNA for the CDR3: TGTGCCAGTAGTCCCAGGGGCGGGATGGGCAACAATGAGCAGTTCTTC.

CDR3 protein: CASSLLGGGGYTF. DNA for the CDR3: TGTGCCAGCAGTTTATTAGGGGGCGGTGGCTACACCTTC. The chain has TRBV27 and TRBJ1-2; 7 nucleotides match TRBD1. J was trimmed by 7 bases and V by 1 base; bases with no gene match: 3. Germline values: CDR1 MNHEY, CDR2 SMNVEV (reference sequence). CDR3 length: 13 residues.

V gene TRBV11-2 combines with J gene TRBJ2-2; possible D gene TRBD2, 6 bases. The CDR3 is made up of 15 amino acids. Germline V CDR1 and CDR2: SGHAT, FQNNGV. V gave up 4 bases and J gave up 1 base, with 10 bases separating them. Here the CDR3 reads CASSSSGGNTGELFF. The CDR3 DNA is TGTGCCAGCAGCTCCTCCGGGGGGAACACCGGGGAGCTGTTTTTT.

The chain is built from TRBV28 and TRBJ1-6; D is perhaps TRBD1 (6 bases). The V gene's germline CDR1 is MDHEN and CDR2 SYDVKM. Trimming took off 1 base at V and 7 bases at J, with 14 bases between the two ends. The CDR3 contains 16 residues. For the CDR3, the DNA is TGTGCCAGCAGTTTATTAGGGGGGCTGACCAATTCACCCCTCCACTTT. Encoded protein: CASSLLGGLTNSPLHF.

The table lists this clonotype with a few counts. The CDR3: CAISDSDYGYTF. The DNA of the CDR3 is TGTGCCATCAGTGACTCCGACTATGGCTACACCTTC. This rearrangement joins TRBV10-3 to TRBJ1-2; D unresolved. V lost 3 bases to trimming and J lost 3 bases, with 5 bases between them. Germline V lookup: CDR1 ENHRY, CDR2 SYGVKD. The CDR3 length is 12 residues.

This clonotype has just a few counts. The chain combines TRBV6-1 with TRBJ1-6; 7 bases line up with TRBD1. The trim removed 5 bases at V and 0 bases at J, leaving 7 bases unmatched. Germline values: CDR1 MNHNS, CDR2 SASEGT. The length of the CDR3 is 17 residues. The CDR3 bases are TGTGCCAGCAGTACCCAGGGGGGGAGCTCCTATAATTCACCCCTCCACTTT. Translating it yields CASSTQGGSSYNSPLHF.

The DNA of the CDR3 is TGTGCCAGCAGCTCCAGCGGGGGGGCTAGAATAGAGACCCAGTACTTC. This encodes CASSSSGGARIETQYF. The rearrangement joins TRBV11-2 to TRBJ2-5; 10 bases are a match to TRBD2. The CDR3 loop spans 16 amino acids. Germline-derived CDR1 and CDR2 are SGHAT and FQNNGV. The trim removed 4 bases at V and 4 bases at J, leaving 9 bases unmatched.

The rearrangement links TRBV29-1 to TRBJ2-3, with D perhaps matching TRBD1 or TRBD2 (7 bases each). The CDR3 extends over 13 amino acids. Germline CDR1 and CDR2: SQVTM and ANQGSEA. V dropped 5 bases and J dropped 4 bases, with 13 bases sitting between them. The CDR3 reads CSVQQGGADTQYF. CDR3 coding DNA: TGCAGCGTTCAGCAGGGGGGGGCAGATACGCAGTATTTT.

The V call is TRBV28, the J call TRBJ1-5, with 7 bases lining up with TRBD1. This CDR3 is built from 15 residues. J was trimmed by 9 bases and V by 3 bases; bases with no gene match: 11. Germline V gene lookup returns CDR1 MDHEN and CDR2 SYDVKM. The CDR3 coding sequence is TGTGCCAGCAGTTTCACAGACAGGGAGTCATCGCCCCAGCATTTT. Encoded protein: CASSFTDRESSPQHF.

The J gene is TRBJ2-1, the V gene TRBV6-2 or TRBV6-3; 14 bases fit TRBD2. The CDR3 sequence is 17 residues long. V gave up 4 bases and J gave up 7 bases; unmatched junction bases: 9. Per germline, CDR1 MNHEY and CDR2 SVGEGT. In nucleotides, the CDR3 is TGTGCCAGCAGTTCACCGGGACTAGCGGGAGCGCTAAATGAGCAGTTCTTC. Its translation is CASSSPGLAGALNEQFF.

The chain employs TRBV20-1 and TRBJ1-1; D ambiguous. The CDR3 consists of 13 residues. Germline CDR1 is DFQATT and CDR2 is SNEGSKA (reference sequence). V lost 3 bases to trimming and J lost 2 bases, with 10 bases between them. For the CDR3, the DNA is TGCAGTGCTAGTAAGGGTCCAAACACTGAAGCTTTCTTT. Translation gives CSASKGPNTEAFF.

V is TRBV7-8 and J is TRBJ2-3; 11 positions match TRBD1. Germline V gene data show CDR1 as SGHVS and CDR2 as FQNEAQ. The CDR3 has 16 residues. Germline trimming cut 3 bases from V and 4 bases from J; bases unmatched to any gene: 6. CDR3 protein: CASSLRGQGVADTQYF. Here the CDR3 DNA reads TGTGCCAGCAGCTTGAGGGGACAGGGGGTCGCAGATACGCAGTATTTT.

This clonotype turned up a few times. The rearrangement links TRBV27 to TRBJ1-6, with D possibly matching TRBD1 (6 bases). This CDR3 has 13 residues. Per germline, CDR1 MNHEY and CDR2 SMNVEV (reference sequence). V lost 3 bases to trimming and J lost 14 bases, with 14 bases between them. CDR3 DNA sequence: TGTGCCAGCAGTTTCTCTCAGGGGTGGGCCCTCCACTTT. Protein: CASSFSQGWALHF.

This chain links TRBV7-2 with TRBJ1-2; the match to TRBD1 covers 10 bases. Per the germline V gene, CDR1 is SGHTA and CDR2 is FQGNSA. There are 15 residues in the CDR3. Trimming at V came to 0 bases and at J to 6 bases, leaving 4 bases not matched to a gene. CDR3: CASSLADRGNNGYTF. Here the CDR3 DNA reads TGTGCCAGCAGCTTAGCGGACAGGGGGAATAATGGCTACACCTTC.